What follows describes a single TCR beta chain. This sample was taken from a study of blood T cell repertoires in COVID-19. Study-wide background: Italy, Spain and the United States were the sources of the convalescent and acute COVID-19 samples.

Original analysis: The authors estimated nucleated cell counts from reference gene primer amplification. Repertoires were generated with immunoSEQ multiplex PCR, while TCRdb's copy carries only in-frame clones and drops some. V and J calls and clone size follow that table, whereas D and trimming were derived from the DNA. The table includes 300,000 to 400,000 clones, 86% detected once. This TCR came from a woman aged 60-70 years with COVID-19, enrolled during active disease. Sequencing input: peripheral blood.

This CDR3 is CASPGQGLQETQYF. The CDR3 DNA sequence: TGTGCCAGTCCGGGACAGGGTTTACAAGAGACCCAGTACTTC. The chain recombines TRBV2 with TRBJ2-5, with 9 positions matching TRBD1. Trimming at V came to 9 bases and at J to 2 bases, leaving 7 bases not matched to a gene. This CDR3 is 14 amino acids long. In germline, CDR1 is SNHLY, CDR2 FYNNEI. Full variable domain (rest looked up from reference TRBV2 and TRBJ2-5): EPEVTQTPSHQVTQMGQEVILRCVPISNHLYFYWYRQILGQKVEFLVSFYNNEISEKSEIFDDQFSVERPDGSNFTLKIRSTKLEDSAMYFCASPGQGLQETQYFGPGTRLLVL.